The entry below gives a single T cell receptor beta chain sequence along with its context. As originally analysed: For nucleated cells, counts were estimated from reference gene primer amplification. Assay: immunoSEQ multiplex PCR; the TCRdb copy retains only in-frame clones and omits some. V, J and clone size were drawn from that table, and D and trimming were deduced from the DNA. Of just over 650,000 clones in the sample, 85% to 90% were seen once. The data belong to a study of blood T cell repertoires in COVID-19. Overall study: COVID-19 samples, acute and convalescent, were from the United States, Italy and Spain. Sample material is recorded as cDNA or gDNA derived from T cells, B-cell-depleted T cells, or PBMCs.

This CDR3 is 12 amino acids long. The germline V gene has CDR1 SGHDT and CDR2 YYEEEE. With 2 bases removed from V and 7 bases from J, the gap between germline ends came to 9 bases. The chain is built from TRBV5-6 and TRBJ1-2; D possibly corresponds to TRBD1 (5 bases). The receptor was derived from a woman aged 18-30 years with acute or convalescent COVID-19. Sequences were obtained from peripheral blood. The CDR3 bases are TGTGCCAGCAGCTTCGGGGGTTCTGGCTACACCTTC. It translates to CASSFGGSGYTF.